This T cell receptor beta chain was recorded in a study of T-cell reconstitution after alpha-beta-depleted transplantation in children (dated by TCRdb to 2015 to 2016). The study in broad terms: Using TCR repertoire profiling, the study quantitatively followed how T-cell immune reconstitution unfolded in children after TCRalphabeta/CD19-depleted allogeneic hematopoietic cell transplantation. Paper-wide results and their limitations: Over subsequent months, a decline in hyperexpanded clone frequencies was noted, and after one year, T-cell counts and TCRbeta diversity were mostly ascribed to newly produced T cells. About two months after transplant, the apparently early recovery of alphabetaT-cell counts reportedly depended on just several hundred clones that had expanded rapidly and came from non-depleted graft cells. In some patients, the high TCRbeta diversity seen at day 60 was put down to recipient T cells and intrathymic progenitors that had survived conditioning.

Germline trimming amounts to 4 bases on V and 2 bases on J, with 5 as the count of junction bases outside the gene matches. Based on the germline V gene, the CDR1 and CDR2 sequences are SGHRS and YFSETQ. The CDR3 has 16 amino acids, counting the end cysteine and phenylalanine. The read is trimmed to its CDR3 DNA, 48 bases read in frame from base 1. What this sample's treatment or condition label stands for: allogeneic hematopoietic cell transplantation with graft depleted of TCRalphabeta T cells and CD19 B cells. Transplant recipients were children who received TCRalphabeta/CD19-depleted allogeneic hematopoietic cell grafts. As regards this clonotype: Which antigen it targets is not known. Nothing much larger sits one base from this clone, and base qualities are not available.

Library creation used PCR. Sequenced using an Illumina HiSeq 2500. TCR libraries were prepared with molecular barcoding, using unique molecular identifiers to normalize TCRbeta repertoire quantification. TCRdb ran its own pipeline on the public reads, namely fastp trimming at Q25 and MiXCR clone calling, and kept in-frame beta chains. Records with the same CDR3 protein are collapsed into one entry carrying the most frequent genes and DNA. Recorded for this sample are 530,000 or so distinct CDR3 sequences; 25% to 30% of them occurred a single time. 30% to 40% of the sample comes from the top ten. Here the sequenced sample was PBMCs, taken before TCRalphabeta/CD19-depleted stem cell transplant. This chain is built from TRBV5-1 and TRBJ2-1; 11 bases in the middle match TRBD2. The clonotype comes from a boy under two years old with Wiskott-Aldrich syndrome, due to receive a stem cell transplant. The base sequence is TGCGCCAGCAGCCAAGGGACTAGCGGACCCTACAATGAGCAGTTCTTC. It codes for CASSQGTSGPYNEQFF.